Presented here are 18 T cell receptor beta chains from one specimen sequenced in a study of control samples from healthy donors and cancer patients. Method: immunoSEQ multiplex PCR; TCRdb's copy keeps in-frame clones and lacks some. The repertoire includes under 450,000 clones, more than 80% of them detected once, and over 5.5% sits in the top ten. Sequenced material: PBMCs. These TCRs come from a man aged 40-55 years with head and neck cancer.

This chain connects TRBV4-2 to TRBJ2-4, with 12 bases fitting TRBD2. The germline CDR1 and CDR2 sequences are LGHNA and YNFKEQ. V shed 0 bases and J 0 bases; nucleotides not matched to a gene: 12. The CDR3 loop spans 21 amino acids. The DNA of the CDR3 is TGTGCCAGCAGCCAAGATTTCGGACTAGCGGGGACTGGGCTAGCCAAAAACATTCAGTACTTC. It is translated as CASSQDFGLAGTGLAKNIQYF.

The gene calls are TRBV9 and TRBJ2-5, with a tentative D call TRBD1 (6 bases). This CDR3 is 14 amino acids long. Per the germline V gene, CDR1 is SGDLS and CDR2 is YYNGEE. Trimming removed 4 bases from V and 4 bases from J, with 14 bases in between. This chain's CDR3 is CASSRTALLETQYF. DNA for the CDR3: TGTGCCAGCAGCAGGACAGCCCTGCTAGAGACCCAGTACTTC.

A note on this clone: At the DNA level, this CDR3 is encoded by other sequences in the same sample as well. The chain is built from TRBV11-2 and TRBJ2-7; TRBD1 is a possible D gene (5 bases). V was trimmed by 1 base and J by 0 bases, leaving 10 bases between them. Per germline, CDR1 SGHAT and CDR2 FQNNGV. This CDR3 is 15 amino acids long. The CDR3 coding sequence is TGTGCCAGCAGCTTAGCCTCAGGGCCCTCCTACGAGCAGTACTTC. This encodes CASSLASGPSYEQYF.

J is TRBJ2-7 and V is TRBV5-1, with 8 bases matching TRBD2. V shed 0 bases and J 2 bases; nucleotides not matched to a gene: 4. The CDR3 consists of 15 residues. The germline gives CDR1 SGHRS, CDR2 YFSETQ. The CDR3 spells CASSLGTSGTYEQYF. CDR3 DNA: TGCGCCAGCAGCTTGGGAACTAGCGGAACCTACGAGCAGTACTTC. The complete variable domain, with remaining parts taken from reference TRBV5-1 and TRBJ2-7, reads KAGVTQTPRYLIKTRGQQVTLSCSPISGHRSVSWYQQTPGQGLQFLFEYFSETQRNKGNFPGRFSGRQFSNSRSEMNVSTLELGDSALYLCASSLGTSGTYEQYFGPGTRLTVT.

The chain uses TRBV2 and TRBJ1-6, with D uncertain. Germline assignment: CDR1 SNHLY and CDR2 FYNNEI. V was trimmed by 5 bases and J by 10 bases, leaving 9 bases between them. There are 12 residues in the CDR3. The CDR3 bases are TGTGCCAGCAGTCGACTGGTGTCACCCCTCCACTTT. Amino acid sequence: CASSRLVSPLHF.

The chain recombines TRBV6-5 with TRBJ2-7; D remains ambiguous. The CDR3 covers 16 residues. Germline V gene lookup returns CDR1 MNHEY and CDR2 SVGAGI. Deletions cut 0 bases from V and 2 bases from J, with 14 bases between. The CDR3 region is CASSYSLPSTPYEQYF. The CDR3 nucleotides are TGTGCCAGCAGTTACTCCCTACCCTCCACACCCTACGAGCAGTACTTC.

The chain uses TRBV28 and TRBJ2-3; 13 bases are shared with TRBD2. The V gene end was trimmed by 1 base and the J gene end by 7 bases; junction bases not matched to a gene: 11. From germline, CDR1 is MDHEN and CDR2 SYDVKM. The CDR3 length is 18 residues. The CDR3 DNA reads TGTGCCAGCAGTTTATCGGGACTACTAGCGGGAGGGCCGAATACGCAGTATTTT. Translating it yields CASSLSGLLAGGPNTQYF.

This clone was seen only once. The chain links TRBV29-1 to TRBJ2-3; D is unclear. Per germline, CDR1 SQVTM and CDR2 ANQGSEA. V lost 4 bases, J lost 2 bases, and 13 bases lay in between. CDR3 length: 14 amino acids. CDR3 bases: TGCAGCGTTGCGGTGATCCTATCCACAGATACGCAGTATTTT. Translated: CSVAVILSTDTQYF.

The rearrangement links TRBV25-1 to TRBJ1-4, with D tentatively TRBD1 (5 bases). Trimming pared 4 bases from V and 5 bases from J, leaving 20 bases between. The germline V gene encodes CDR1 MGHDK and CDR2 SYGVNS. This CDR3 comprises 17 residues. The CDR3 DNA reads as TGTGCCAGCAGTGTACGACGGGACGGGCCTTCAAATGAAAAACTGTTTTTT. This encodes CASSVRRDGPSNEKLFF. The complete variable domain, with remaining parts taken from reference TRBV25-1 and TRBJ1-4, reads EADIYQTPRYLVIGTGKKITLECSQTMGHDKMYWYQQDPGMELHLIHYSYGVNSTEKGDLSSESTVSRIRTEHFPLTLESARPSHTSQYLCASSVRRDGPSNEKLFFGSGTQLSVL.

The CDR3 DNA follows: TGTGCCAGCAGCTTCAGGACAGGGATCTACGAGCAGTACTTC. It is translated as CASSFRTGIYEQYF. V and J are TRBV11-1 and TRBJ2-7, with 8 bases fitting TRBD1. Germline V gives CDR1 SGHAT, CDR2 FQDESV (reference sequence). The V and J ends lost 3 bases and 3 bases, in that order; junction bases with no gene match: 4. The CDR3 spans 14 residues.

The V call is TRBV12-5, the J call TRBJ1-2, with TRBD1 identical over 9 bases. The trim removed 1 base at V and 7 bases at J, leaving 4 bases unmatched. CDR1 is LGHNT, CDR2 FRNRAP, per germline. The CDR3 totals 14 residues. CDR3 bases: TGTGCTAGTGGTTTGGACAGGGGGCCGGGTGGCTACACCTTC. Protein product: CASGLDRGPGGYTF.

This chain uses TRBV3-1 (or the pseudogene TRBV3-2) with TRBJ2-1; TRBD2 is a possible D gene (6 bases). V was clipped by 4 bases and J by 6 bases, with 19 bases between them. The CDR3 is made up of 16 amino acids. CDR1 and CDR2 from the germline V gene are LGHDT and YNNKEL (reference sequence). The CDR3 coding sequence is TGTGCCAGCAGCCCCAAGGGAGGTCCTAGGCTCAATGAGCAGTTCTTC. This translates into CASSPKGGPRLNEQFF.

V and J are TRBV7-9 and TRBJ2-7; D is unresolved. The V end was cut by 5 bases, the J end by 3 bases, with 17 bases between. Germline V CDR1 and CDR2: SEHNR, FQNEAQ (reference sequence). The CDR3 length is 15 residues. CDR3 coding DNA: TGTGCCAGCAGCCGAGGTGGCAGAACATTCTACGAGCAGTACTTC. This gives the protein CASSRGGRTFYEQYF.

The V gene is TRBV5-1, the J gene TRBJ1-6, with 7 positions matching TRBD1. The CDR3 consists of 14 residues. Losses at the gene ends were 3 bases for V and 8 bases for J; bases not matched to a gene: 5. Germline V lookup: CDR1 SGHRS, CDR2 YFSETQ. CDR3 amino acids: CASSWGQKDSPLHF. The CDR3 coding sequence is TGCGCCAGCAGCTGGGGACAGAAAGATTCACCCCTCCACTTT.

The chain is built from TRBV7-9 and TRBJ2-7; TRBD1 might be the D (6 bases). The CDR3 sequence is 12 residues long. Germline lookup yields CDR1 SEHNR and CDR2 FQNEAQ (reference sequence). V gave up 5 bases and J gave up 5 bases, with 10 bases separating them. Here the CDR3 DNA reads TGTGCCAGCAGCCCGACAGGCAACGAGCAGTACTTC. Protein product: CASSPTGNEQYF.

The chain is built from TRBV7-6 and TRBJ2-7; TRBD2 agrees at 8 bases. The CDR3 has 17 residues. The V gene's germline CDR1 is SGHVS and CDR2 FNYEAQ. V was pared by 3 bases and J by 2 bases, with 12 bases of the junction left unmatched. CDR3 DNA sequence: TGTGCCAGCAGCTTCAGCGGGTTAGCGGGGACACCCTACGAGCAGTACTTC. It translates to CASSFSGLAGTPYEQYF.

The chain recombines TRBV9 with TRBJ2-5; tentative D call: TRBD2 (5 bases). The CDR3 is 13 residues long. Trimming removed 0 bases from V and 11 bases from J, with 14 bases in between. The germline V gene has CDR1 SGDLS and CDR2 YYNGEE. DNA for the CDR3: TGTGCCAGCAGCGTAGGAGGGCAAGGCGAACAGTACTTC. Amino acid sequence: CASSVGGQGEQYF.

This chain uses TRBV5-6 with TRBJ2-2, with 10 bases matching TRBD1. V shed 5 bases, J shed 4 bases, and the junction held 8 bases outside the gene matches. Germline V gene lookup returns CDR1 SGHDT and CDR2 YYEEEE. This CDR3 is 16 amino acids long. CDR3 loop: CASSSVGTGVTGELFF. CDR3 nucleotides: TGTGCCAGCAGTTCGGTGGGGACAGGGGTCACCGGGGAGCTGTTTTTT.